What follows are 4 T cell receptor beta chains derived from one specimen sequenced in a study of T cells in narcolepsy. Profiled with immunoSEQ multiplex PCR; TCRdb holds only in-frame clones, not every one. Found here are 32,000 or so clones, about 85% of them singletons; the top ten hold roughly 0.99%. The material sequenced was CD45RA- memory CD4+ T cells from PBMCs. The receptors come from a human donor with narcolepsy.

The chain recombines TRBV7-3 with TRBJ1-5; TRBD1 matches at 7 bases. Germline V gene data show CDR1 as SGHTA and CDR2 as FQGTGA. V trimming: 5 bases; J trimming: 3 bases; junction bases outside the gene matches: 10. This CDR3 is 16 amino acids long. The CDR3 DNA reads TGTGCCAGCAGCCCGCTCCCGGGACAGAACAATCAGCCCCAGCATTTT. Translation: CASSPLPGQNNQPQHF.

The genes are TRBV4-2 and TRBJ2-5, with TRBD2 matching over 12 bases. CDR3 size: 17 residues. After removal of 0 bases from V and 12 bases from J, the junction contained 14 bases not matched to a gene. Per germline, CDR1 LGHNA and CDR2 YNFKEQ. The CDR3 is CASSQDLSPSGGASEYF. In nucleotides, the CDR3 is TGTGCCAGCAGCCAAGACTTATCGCCTAGCGGGGGGGCCTCGGAGTACTTC.

The chain combines TRBV7-3 with TRBJ1-5, with D perhaps TRBD1 (5 bases). V was pared by 5 bases and J by 1 base, with 6 bases between. Germline lookup yields CDR1 SGHTA and CDR2 FQGTGA. CDR3 length: 13 amino acids. DNA for the CDR3: TGTGCCAGCAGCCGGGACAGCAATCAGCCCCAGCATTTT. This encodes CASSRDSNQPQHF.

The chain joins TRBV5-6 to TRBJ1-3; unclear D gene. V was clipped by 4 bases and J by 2 bases, with 16 bases between them. CDR1 and CDR2 from the germline V gene are SGHDT and YYEEEE. This CDR3 is built from 16 residues. This chain's CDR3 is CASSPPVGQAGNTIYF. Here the CDR3 DNA reads TGTGCCAGCAGCCCCCCCGTAGGGCAGGCTGGAAACACCATATATTTT.